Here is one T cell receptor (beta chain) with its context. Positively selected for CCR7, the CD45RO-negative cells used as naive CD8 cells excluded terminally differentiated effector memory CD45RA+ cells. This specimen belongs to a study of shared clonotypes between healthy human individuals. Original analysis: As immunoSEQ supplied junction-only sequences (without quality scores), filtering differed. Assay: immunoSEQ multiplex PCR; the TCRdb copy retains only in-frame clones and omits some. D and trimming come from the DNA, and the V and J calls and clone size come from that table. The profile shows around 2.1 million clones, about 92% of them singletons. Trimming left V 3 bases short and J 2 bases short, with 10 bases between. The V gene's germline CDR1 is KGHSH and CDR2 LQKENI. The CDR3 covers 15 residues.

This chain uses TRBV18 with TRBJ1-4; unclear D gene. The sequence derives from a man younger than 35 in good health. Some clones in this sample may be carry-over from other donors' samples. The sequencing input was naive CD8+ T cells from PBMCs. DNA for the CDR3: TGTGCCAGCTCACCCGGACTCTCTACTAATGAAAAACTGTTTTTT. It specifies CASSPGLSTNEKLFF.